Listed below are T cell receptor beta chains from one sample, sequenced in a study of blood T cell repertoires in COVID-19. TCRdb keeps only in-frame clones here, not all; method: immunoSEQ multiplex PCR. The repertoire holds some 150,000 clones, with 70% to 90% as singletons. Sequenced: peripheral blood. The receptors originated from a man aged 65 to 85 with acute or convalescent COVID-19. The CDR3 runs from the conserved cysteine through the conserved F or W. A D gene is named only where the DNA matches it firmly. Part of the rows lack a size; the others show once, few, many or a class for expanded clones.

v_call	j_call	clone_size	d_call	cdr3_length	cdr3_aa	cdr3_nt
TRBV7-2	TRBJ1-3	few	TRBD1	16	CASSLSGGEAGNTIYF	TGTGCCAGCAGCTTATCAGGGGGCGAGGCTGGAAACACCATATATTTT
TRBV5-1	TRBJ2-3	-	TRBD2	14	CASSVTSATDTQYF	TGCGCCAGCAGCGTGACTAGCGCCACAGATACGCAGTATTTT
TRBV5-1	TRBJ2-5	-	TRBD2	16	CASSRRGREVGETQYF	TGCGCCAGCAGCCGCCGGGGGCGGGAGGTCGGGGAGACCCAGTACTTC
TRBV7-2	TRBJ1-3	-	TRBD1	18	CASSLGVIQGASGNTIYF	TGTGCCAGCAGCTTAGGGGTTATACAGGGGGCCTCTGGAAACACCATATATTTT
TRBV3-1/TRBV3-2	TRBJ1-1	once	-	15	CASSQMAGANTEAFF	TGTGCCAGCAGCCAAATGGCAGGGGCGAACACTGAAGCTTTCTTT
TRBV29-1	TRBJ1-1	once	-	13	CSVEAGLNTEAFF	TGCAGCGTTGAGGCAGGGCTGAACACTGAAGCTTTCTTT
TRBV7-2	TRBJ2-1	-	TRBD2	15	CASSLTPGLAVKQFF	TGTGCCAGCAGCTTAACGCCGGGACTAGCGGTTAAGCAGTTCTTC
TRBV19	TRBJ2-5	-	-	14	CASSMDYHQETQYF	TGTGCCAGTAGTATGGACTACCACCAAGAGACCCAGTACTTC
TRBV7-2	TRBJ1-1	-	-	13	CASSGQANTEAFF	TGTGCCAGCAGCGGACAAGCGAACACTGAAGCTTTCTTT
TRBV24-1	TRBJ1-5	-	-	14	CATSAASAKQPQHF	TGTGCCACCAGTGCCGCCAGTGCCAAGCAGCCCCAGCATTTT
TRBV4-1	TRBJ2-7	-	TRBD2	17	CASSQDGGLAGAYEQYF	TGCGCCAGCAGCCAAGATGGGGGACTAGCGGGGGCCTACGAGCAGTACTTC
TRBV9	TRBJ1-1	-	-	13	CASSFTGYTEAFF	TGTGCCAGCAGCTTCACGGGGTACACTGAAGCTTTCTTT
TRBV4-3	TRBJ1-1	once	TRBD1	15	CASSQDPGGNTEAFF	TGCGCCAGCAGCCAAGATCCAGGGGGTAACACTGAAGCTTTCTTT
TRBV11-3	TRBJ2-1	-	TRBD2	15	CASSQGLLSYNEQFF	TGTGCCAGCAGCCAGGGACTACTCTCCTACAATGAGCAGTTCTTC
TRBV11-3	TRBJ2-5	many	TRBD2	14	CASSPWGGDETQYF	TGTGCCAGCAGCCCTTGGGGAGGGGACGAGACCCAGTACTTC
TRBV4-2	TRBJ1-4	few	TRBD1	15	CASSPGQGIIEKLFF	TGTGCCAGCAGCCCGGGACAGGGGATTATTGAAAAACTGTTTTTT
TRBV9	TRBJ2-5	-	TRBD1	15	CASSVLQGIQETQYF	TGTGCCAGCAGCGTATTACAGGGGATTCAAGAGACCCAGTACTTC
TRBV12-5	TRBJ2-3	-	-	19	CASGLVLETRLRLPDTQYF	TGTGCTAGTGGTTTGGTACTCGAGACTCGTTTAAGGTTGCCAGATACGCAGTATTTT
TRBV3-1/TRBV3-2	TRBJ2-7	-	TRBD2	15	CASSQDPTSVYEQYF	TGTGCCAGCAGCCAAGATCCGACTAGCGTCTACGAGCAGTACTTC
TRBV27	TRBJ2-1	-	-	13	CASSLPFYNEQFF	TGTGCCAGCAGTTTACCCTTCTACAATGAGCAGTTCTTC
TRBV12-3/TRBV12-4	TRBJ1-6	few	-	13	CASRSSYNSPLHF	TGTGCCAGCAGGAGCTCCTATAATTCACCCCTCCACTTT
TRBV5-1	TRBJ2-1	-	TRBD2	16	CASSLVLAVVSNEQFF	TGCGCCAGCAGCTTGGTCCTAGCGGTGGTTTCCAATGAGCAGTTCTTC
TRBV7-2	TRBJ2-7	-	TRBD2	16	CASSLAPSGNPYEQYF	TGTGCCAGCAGCTTAGCGCCTAGCGGGAACCCCTACGAGCAGTACTTC
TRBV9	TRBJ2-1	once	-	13	CASSVSENNEQFF	TGTGCCAGCAGCGTTAGCGAGAACAATGAGCAGTTCTTC
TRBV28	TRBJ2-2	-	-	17	CASSFSLDRTNTGELFF	TGTGCCAGCAGTTTCTCCCTCGACAGGACGAACACCGGGGAGCTGTTTTTT
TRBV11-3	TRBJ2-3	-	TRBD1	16	CASSLDWTGDTDTQYF	TGTGCCAGCAGCTTAGATTGGACAGGGGACACAGATACGCAGTATTTT
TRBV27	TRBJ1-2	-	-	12	CASSLKGNGYTF	TGTGCCAGCAGTTTAAAGGGGAACGGCTACACCTTC
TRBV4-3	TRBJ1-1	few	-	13	CASSLNGDTEAFF	TGCGCCAGCAGCCTTAACGGGGACACTGAAGCTTTCTTT
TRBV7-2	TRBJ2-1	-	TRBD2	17	CASSSGTSGSSYNEQFF	TGTGCCAGCAGCTCAGGGACTAGCGGGAGCTCCTACAATGAGCAGTTCTTC
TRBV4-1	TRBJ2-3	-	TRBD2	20	CASSQELKMTSGGSTDTQYF	TGCGCCAGCAGCCAAGAGCTCAAAATGACTAGCGGGGGTAGCACAGATACGCAGTATTTT
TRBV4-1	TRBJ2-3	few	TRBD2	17	CASSQGTGTSGKDTQYF	TGCGCCAGCAGCCAAGGTACTGGGACTAGCGGGAAAGATACGCAGTATTTT
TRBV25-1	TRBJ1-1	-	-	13	CASSDYRDTEAFF	TGTGCCAGCAGTGACTACAGGGACACTGAAGCTTTCTTT
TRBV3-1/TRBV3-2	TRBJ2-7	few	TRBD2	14	CASSQGSGRSEQYF	TGTGCCAGCAGCCAAGGCAGCGGGAGAAGCGAGCAGTACTTC
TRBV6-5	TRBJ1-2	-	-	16	CASSYERIPGGFGYTF	TGTGCCAGCAGTTACGAAAGAATCCCGGGTGGGTTTGGCTACACCTTC
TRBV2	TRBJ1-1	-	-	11	CASSDRFEAFF	TGTGCCAGCAGTGACAGGTTTGAAGCTTTCTTT
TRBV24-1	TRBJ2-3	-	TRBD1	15	CATSQGALSTDTQYF	TGTGCCACCAGTCAGGGGGCGCTTAGCACAGATACGCAGTATTTT
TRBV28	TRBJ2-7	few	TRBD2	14	CASRRTSGSYEQYF	TGTGCCAGCAGAAGGACTAGCGGGAGTTACGAGCAGTACTTC
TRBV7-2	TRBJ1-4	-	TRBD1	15	CASSRDRQGGEKLFF	TGTGCCAGCAGCCGGGACAGACAGGGGGGAGAAAAACTGTTTTTT
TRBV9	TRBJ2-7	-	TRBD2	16	CASSSAPGGSVYEQYF	TGTGCCAGCAGCTCCGCTCCGGGAGGGAGTGTGTACGAGCAGTACTTC
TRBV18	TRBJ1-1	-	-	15	CASQREWGQGTEAFF	TGTGCCAGCCAACGGGAATGGGGACAAGGCACTGAAGCTTTCTTT
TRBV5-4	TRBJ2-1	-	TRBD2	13	CASSSGLAGEQFF	TGTGCCAGCAGCTCCGGACTAGCGGGAGAGCAGTTCTTC
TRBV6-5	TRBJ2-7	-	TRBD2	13	CASSRTSDYEQYF	TGTGCCAGCAGTCGGACTAGCGACTACGAGCAGTACTTC
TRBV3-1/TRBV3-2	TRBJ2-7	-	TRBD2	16	CASSQDQSLAPYEQYF	TGTGCCAGCAGCCAAGATCAATCACTAGCGCCCTACGAGCAGTACTTC
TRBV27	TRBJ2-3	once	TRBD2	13	CASTGGSADTQYF	TGTGCCAGCACGGGCGGGAGCGCAGATACGCAGTATTTT
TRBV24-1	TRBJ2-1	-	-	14	CATSDFGLRNEQFF	TGTGCCACCAGTGATTTCGGCCTCAGGAATGAGCAGTTCTTC
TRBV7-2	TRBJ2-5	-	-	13	CASSLVNGETQYF	TGTGCCAGCAGCTTAGTTAACGGGGAGACCCAGTACTTC
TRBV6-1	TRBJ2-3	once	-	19	CASSEAILAIRGGTDTQYF	TGTGCCAGCAGTGAAGCGATCTTGGCTATCAGGGGTGGCACAGATACGCAGTATTTT
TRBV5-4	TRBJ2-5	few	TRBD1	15	CASSLRTGEIETQYF	TGTGCCAGCAGTCTTAGGACAGGGGAAATAGAGACCCAGTACTTC
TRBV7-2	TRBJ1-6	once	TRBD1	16	CASSSWDRGNNSPLHF	TGTGCCAGCAGCTCCTGGGACAGGGGAAATAATTCACCCCTCCACTTT
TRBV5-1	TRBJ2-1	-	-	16	CASSLMGTGTTNEQFF	TGCGCCAGCAGCTTAATGGGGACCGGGACAACAAATGAGCAGTTCTTC
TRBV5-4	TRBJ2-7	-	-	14	CASSLGAGNYEQYF	TGTGCCAGCAGCTTGGGGGCAGGGAACTACGAGCAGTACTTC
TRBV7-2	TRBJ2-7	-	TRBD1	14	CASSPGPGTGEQYF	TGTGCCAGCAGCCCGGGCCCCGGGACAGGAGAGCAGTACTTC
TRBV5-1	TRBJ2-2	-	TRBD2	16	CASSSTSGRGTGELFF	TGCGCCAGCAGCTCGACCAGCGGGAGGGGCACCGGGGAGCTGTTTTTT
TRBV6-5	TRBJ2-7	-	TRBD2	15	CASSYGAGERYEQYF	TGTGCCAGCAGTTACGGAGCGGGAGAAAGGTACGAGCAGTACTTC
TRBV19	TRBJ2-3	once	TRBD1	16	CASSLQGAYITDTQYF	TGTGCCAGTAGTCTTCAGGGGGCCTACATCACAGATACGCAGTATTTT
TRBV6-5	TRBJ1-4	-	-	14	CASSPGEWSEKLFF	TGTGCCAGCAGTCCAGGGGAATGGAGCGAAAAACTGTTTTTT
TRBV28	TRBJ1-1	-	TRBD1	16	CASSLQAGRGTLGAFF	TGTGCCAGCAGTTTACAGGCTGGCAGGGGGACCCTCGGGGCTTTCTTT
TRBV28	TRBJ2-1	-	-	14	CASRRPGSYNEQFF	TGTGCCAGCAGGAGGCCGGGGTCCTACAATGAGCAGTTCTTC
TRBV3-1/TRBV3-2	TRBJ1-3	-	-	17	CASSQPSGPGNGNTIYF	TGTGCCAGCAGCCAACCCTCCGGGCCGGGAAATGGAAACACCATATATTTT